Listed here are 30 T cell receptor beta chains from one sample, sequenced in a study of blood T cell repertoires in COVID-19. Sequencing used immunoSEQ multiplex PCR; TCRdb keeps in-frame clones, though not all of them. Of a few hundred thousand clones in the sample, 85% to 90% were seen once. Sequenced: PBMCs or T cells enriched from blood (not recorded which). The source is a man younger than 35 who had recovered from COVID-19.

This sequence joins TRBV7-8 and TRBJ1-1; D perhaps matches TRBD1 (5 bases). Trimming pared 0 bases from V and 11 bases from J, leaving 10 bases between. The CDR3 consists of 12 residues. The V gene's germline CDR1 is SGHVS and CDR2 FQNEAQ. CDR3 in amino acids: CASSLAWGEAFF. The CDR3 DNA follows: TGTGCCAGCAGCTTAGCATGGGGGGAGGCTTTCTTT. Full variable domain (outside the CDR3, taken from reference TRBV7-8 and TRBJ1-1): GAGVSQSPRYKVAKRGQDVALRCDPISGHVSLFWYQQALGQGPEFLTYFQNEAQLDKSGLPSDRFFAERPEGSVSTLKIQRTQQEDSAVYLCASSLAWGEAFFGQGTRLTVV.

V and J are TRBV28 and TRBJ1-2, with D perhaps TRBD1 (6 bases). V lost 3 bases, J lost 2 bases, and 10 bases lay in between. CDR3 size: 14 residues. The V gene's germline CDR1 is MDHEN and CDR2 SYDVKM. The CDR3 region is CASSLGRGNYGYTF. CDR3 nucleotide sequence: TGTGCCAGCAGTTTGGGCAGGGGAAACTATGGCTACACCTTC.

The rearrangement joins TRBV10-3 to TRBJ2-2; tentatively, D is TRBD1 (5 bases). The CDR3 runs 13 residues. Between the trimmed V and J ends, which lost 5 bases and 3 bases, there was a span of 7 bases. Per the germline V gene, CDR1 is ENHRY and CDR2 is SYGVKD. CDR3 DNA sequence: TGTGCCATCAGTAGGGGCGACACCGGGGAGCTGTTTTTT. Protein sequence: CAISRGDTGELFF.

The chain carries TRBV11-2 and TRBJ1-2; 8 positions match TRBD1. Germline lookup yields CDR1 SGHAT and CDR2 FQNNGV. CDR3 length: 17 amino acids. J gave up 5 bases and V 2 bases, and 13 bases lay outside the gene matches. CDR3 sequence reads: CASSLRGQVSSDYGYTF. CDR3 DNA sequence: TGTGCCAGCAGCTTAAGGGGACAGGTTTCTTCCGATTATGGCTACACCTTC.

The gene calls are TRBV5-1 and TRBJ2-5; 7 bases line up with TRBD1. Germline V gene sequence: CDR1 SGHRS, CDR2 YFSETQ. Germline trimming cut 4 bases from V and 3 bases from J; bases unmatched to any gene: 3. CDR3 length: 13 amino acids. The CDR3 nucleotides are TGCGCCAGCAGCCTGGGACAGAAAGAGACCCAGTACTTC. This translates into CASSLGQKETQYF.

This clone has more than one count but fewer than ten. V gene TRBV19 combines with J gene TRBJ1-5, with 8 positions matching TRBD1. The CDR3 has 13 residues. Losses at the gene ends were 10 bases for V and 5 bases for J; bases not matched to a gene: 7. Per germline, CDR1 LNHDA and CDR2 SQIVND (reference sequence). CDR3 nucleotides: TGTGCCACCAAGGGACAGGAGTATCAGCCCCAGCATTTT. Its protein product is CATKGQEYQPQHF.

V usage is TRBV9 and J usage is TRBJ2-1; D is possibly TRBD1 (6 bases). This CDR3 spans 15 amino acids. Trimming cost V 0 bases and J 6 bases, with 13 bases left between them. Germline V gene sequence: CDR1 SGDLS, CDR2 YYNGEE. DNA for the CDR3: TGTGCCAGCAGCGTAGTGTCAGGGGCGGGCAATGAGCAGTTCTTC. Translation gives CASSVVSGAGNEQFF.

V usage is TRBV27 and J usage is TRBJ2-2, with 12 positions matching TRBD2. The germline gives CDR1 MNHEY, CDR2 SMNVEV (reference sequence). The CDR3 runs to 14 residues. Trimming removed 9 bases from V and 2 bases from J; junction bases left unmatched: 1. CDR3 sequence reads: CASGLAGNTGELFF. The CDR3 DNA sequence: TGTGCCAGTGGACTAGCGGGAAACACCGGGGAGCTGTTTTTT.

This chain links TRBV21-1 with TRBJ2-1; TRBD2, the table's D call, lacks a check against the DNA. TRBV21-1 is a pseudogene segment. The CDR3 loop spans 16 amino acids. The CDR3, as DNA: TGTGCCAGCAGCAAACGAATGGACTGTAGACACAATGAGCAGTTCTTC. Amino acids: CASSKRMDCRHNEQFF.

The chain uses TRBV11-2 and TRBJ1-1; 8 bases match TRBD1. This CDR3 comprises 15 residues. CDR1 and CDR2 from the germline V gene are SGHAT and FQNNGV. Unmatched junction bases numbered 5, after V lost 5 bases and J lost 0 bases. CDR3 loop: CASSRGQAMNTEAFF. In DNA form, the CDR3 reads TGTGCCAGCAGCCGGGGACAGGCGATGAACACTGAAGCTTTCTTT.

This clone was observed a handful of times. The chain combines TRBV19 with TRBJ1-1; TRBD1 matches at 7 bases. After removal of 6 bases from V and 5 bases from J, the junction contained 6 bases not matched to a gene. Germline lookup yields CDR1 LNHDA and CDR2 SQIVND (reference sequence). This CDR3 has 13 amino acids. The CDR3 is CASSRTGVTEAFF. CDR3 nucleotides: TGTGCCAGTAGCCGAACAGGGGTAACTGAAGCTTTCTTT.

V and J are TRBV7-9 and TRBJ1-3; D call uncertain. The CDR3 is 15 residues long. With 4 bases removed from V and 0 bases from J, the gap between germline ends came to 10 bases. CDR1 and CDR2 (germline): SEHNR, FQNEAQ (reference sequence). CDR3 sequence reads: CASSSRVPSGNTIYF. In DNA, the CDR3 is TGTGCCAGCAGCTCCCGGGTCCCCTCTGGAAACACCATATATTTT.

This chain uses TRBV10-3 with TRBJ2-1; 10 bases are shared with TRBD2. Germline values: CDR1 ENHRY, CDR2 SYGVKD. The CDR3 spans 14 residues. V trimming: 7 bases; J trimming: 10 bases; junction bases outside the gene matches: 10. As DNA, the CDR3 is TGTGCCATCACAGACCTAGCGGGAGTCAAAGAGCAGTTCTTC. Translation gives CAITDLAGVKEQFF.

DNA of the CDR3: TGTGCCAGCAGCTCCGGGACTAGCGGCGCCTCCTACAATGAGCAGTTCTTC. Protein: CASSSGTSGASYNEQFF. This chain links TRBV7-9 with TRBJ2-1, with 11 bases matching TRBD2. In germline, CDR1 is SEHNR, CDR2 FQNEAQ (reference sequence). The CDR3 runs 17 residues. Trimming at V came to 4 bases and at J to 0 bases, leaving 5 bases not matched to a gene.

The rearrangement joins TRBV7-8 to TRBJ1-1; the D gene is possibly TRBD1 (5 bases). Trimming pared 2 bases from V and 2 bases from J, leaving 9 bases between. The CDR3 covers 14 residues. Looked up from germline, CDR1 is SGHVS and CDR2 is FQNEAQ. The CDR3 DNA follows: TGTGCCAGCAGCTTACTCCAGGGAAACACTGAAGCTTTCTTT. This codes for CASSLLQGNTEAFF.

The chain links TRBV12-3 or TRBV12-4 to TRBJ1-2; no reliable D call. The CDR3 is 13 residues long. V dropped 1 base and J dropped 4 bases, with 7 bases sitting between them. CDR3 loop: CASSLEFSYGYTF. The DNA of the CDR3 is TGTGCCAGCAGTTTAGAATTTAGCTATGGCTACACCTTC.

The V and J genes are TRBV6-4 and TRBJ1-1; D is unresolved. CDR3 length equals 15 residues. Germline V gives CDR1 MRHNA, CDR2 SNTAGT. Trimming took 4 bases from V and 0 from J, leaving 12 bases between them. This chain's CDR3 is CASSGFGSVNTEAFF. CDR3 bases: TGTGCCAGCAGTGGGTTTGGCTCCGTGAACACTGAAGCTTTCTTT.

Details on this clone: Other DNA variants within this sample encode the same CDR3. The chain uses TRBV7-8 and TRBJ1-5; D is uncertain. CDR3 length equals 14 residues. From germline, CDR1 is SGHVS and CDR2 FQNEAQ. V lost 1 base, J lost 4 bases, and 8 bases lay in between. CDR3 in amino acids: CASSLGAGNQPQHF. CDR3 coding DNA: TGTGCCAGCAGCTTAGGGGCCGGTAATCAGCCCCAGCATTTT.

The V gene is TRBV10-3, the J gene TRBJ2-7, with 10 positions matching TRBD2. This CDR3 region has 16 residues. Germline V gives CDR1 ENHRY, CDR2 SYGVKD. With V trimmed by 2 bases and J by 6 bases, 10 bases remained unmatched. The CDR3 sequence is CAISEGASGGESEQYF. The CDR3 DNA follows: TGTGCCATCAGTGAGGGGGCTAGCGGGGGAGAAAGCGAGCAGTACTTC.

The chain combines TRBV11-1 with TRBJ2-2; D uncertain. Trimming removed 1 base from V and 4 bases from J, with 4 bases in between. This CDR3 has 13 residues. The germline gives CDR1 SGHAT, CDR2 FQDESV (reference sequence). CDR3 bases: TGTGCCAGCAGCTTAGAAGCCACCGGGGAGCTGTTTTTT. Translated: CASSLEATGELFF. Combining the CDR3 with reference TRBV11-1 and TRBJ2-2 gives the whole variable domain EAEVAQSPRYKITEKSQAVAFWCDPISGHATLYWYRQILGQGPELLVQFQDESVVDDSQLPKDRFSAERLKGVDSTLKIQPAELGDSAMYLCASSLEATGELFFGEGSRLTVL.

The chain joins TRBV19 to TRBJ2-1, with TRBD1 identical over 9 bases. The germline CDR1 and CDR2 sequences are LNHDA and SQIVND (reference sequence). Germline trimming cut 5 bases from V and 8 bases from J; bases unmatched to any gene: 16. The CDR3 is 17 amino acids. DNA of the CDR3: TGTGCCAGTAGTTTATTAACAGGGGGCGCGAAGGTGCATGAGCAGTTCTTC. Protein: CASSLLTGGAKVHEQFF.

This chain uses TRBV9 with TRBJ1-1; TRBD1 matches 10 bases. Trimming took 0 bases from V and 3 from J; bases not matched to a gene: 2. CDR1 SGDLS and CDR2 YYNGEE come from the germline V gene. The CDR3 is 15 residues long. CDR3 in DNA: TGTGCCAGCAGCGTAGGGGACAGGGGATACACTGAAGCTTTCTTT. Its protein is CASSVGDRGYTEAFF.

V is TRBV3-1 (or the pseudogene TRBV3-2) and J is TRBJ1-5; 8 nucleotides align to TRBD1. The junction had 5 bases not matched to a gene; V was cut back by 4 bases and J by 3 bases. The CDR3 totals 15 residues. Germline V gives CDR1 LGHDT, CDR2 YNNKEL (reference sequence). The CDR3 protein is CASSLTGEDNQPQHF. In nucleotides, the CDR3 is TGTGCCAGCAGCCTGACAGGGGAGGACAATCAGCCCCAGCATTTT.

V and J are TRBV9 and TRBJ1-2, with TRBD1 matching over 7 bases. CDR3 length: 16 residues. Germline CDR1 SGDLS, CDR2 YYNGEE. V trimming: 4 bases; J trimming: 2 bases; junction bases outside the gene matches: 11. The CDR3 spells CASSRTGRTLNYGYTF. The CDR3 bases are TGTGCCAGCAGCCGGACAGGCCGAACCCTAAACTATGGCTACACCTTC.

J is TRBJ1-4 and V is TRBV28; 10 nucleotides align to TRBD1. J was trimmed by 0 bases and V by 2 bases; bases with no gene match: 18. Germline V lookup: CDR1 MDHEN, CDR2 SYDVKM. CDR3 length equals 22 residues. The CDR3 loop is CASSLMVDAWDRGSATNEKLFF. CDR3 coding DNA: TGTGCCAGCAGTTTAATGGTTGATGCGTGGGACAGGGGATCAGCAACTAATGAAAAACTGTTTTTT.

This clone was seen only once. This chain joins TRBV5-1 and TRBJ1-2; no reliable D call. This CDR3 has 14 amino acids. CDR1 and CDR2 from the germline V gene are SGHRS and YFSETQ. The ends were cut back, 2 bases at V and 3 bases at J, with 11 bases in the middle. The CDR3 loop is CASSFTDTYYGYTF. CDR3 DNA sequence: TGCGCCAGCAGCTTTACAGATACTTACTATGGCTACACCTTC.

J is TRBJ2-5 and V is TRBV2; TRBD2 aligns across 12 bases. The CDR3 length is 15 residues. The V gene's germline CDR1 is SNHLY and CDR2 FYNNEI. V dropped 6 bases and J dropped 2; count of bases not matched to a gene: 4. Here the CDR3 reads CASRLTSGGQETQYF. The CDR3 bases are TGTGCCAGCAGGCTGACTAGCGGGGGACAAGAGACCCAGTACTTC.

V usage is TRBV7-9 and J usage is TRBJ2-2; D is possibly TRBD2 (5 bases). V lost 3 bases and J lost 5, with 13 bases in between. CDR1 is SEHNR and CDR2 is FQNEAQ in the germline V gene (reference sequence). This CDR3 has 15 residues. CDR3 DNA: TGTGCCAGCAGCTTGTCCGGGAAAACTACCGGGGAGCTGTTTTTT. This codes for CASSLSGKTTGELFF.

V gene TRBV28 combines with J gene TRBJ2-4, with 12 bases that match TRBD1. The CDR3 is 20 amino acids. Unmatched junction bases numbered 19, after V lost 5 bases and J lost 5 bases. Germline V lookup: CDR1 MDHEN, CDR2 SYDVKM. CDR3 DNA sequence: TGTGCCAGCAGTCCCCCCCGGGACAGGGGGCACCGGGACCCGCAAAACATTCAGTACTTC. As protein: CASSPPRDRGHRDPQNIQYF.

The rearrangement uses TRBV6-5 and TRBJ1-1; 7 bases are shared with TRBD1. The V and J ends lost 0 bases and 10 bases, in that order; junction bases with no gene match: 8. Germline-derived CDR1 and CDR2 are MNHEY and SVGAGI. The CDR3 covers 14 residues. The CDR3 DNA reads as TGTGCCAGCAGTTACTCGGATAAGGGGGCGCGAGCTTTCTTT. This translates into CASSYSDKGARAFF.